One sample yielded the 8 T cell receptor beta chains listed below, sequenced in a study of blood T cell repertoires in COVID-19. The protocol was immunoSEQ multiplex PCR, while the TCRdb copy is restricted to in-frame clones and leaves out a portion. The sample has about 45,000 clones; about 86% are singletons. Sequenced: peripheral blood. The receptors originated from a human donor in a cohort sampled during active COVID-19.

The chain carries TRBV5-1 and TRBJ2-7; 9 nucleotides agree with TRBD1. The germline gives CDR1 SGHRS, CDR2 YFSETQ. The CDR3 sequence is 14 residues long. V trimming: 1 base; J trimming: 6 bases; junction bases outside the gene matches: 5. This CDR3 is CASSLRTGEGEQYF. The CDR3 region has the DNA TGCGCCAGCAGCTTGAGGACAGGGGAAGGCGAGCAGTACTTC.

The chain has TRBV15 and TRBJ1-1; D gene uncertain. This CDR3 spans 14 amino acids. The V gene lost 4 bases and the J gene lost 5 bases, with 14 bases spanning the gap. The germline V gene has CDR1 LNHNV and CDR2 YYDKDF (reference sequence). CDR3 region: CATSTVEGWTEAFF. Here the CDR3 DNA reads TGTGCCACCAGCACCGTGGAGGGTTGGACTGAAGCTTTCTTT.

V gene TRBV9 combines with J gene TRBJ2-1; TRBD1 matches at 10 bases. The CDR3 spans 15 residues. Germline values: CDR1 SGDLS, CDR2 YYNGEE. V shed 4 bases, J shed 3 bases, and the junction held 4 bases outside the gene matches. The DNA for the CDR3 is TGTGCCAGCAGCCCCGGGACAGGGGACTACAATGAGCAGTTCTTC. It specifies CASSPGTGDYNEQFF. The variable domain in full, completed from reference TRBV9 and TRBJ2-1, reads DSGVTQTPKHLITATGQRVTLRCSPRSGDLSVYWYQQSLDQGLQFLIQYYNGEERAKGNILERFSAQQFPDLHSELNLSSLELGDSALYFCASSPGTGDYNEQFFGPGTRLTVL.

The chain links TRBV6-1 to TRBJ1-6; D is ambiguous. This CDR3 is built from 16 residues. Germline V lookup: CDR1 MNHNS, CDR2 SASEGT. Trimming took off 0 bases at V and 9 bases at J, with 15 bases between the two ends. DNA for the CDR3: TGTGCCAGCAGTGAAGCGGCGGAATCGGTTGTTTCACCCCTCCACTTT. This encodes CASSEAAESVVSPLHF.

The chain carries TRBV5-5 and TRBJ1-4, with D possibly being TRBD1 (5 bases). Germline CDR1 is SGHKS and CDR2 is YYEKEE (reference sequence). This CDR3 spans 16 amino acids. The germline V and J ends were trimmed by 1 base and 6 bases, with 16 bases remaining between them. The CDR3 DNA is TGTGCCAGCAGCTTGCCCTGGGCGGGGGTTGATGAAAAACTGTTTTTT. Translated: CASSLPWAGVDEKLFF.

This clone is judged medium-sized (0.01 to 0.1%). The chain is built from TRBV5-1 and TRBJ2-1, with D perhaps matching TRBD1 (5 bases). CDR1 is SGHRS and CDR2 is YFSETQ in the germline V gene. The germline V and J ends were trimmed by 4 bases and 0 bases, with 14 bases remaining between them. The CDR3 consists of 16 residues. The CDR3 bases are TGCGCCAGCAGCCGCACAGGCGATAGCTCCTACAATGAGCAGTTCTTC. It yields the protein CASSRTGDSSYNEQFF. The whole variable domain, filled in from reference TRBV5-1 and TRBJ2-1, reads KAGVTQTPRYLIKTRGQQVTLSCSPISGHRSVSWYQQTPGQGLQFLFEYFSETQRNKGNFPGRFSGRQFSNSRSEMNVSTLELGDSALYLCASSRTGDSSYNEQFFGPGTRLTVL.

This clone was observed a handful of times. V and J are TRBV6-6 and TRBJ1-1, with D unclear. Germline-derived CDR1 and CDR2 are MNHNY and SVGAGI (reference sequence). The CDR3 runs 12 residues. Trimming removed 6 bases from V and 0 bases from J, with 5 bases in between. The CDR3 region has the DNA TGTGCCAGCAGACACATGAACACTGAAGCTTTCTTT. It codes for CASRHMNTEAFF.

The CDR3: CASSPGERIYNEQFF. CDR3 in DNA: TGTGCCAGCAGCCCCGGAGAGCGGATCTACAATGAGCAGTTCTTC. The chain is built from TRBV3-1 (or the pseudogene TRBV3-2) and TRBJ2-1; D is perhaps TRBD2 (5 bases). The CDR3 contains 15 residues. Per the germline V gene, CDR1 is LGHDT and CDR2 is YNNKEL (reference sequence). V lost 4 bases, J lost 3 bases, and 13 bases lay in between.